This T cell receptor beta chain was recorded in a study of cytomegalovirus exposure and HLA in healthy donors. General study points: High sensitivity and specificity were reportedly achieved when the classifier diagnosed cytomegalovirus status.

Notes on this clone: Its antigen is still unknown.

This CDR3 spans 15 amino acids. Germline values: CDR1 SNHLY, CDR2 FYNNEI. V lost 8 bases, J lost 7 bases, and 12 bases stayed unmatched. The protocol was immunoSEQ multiplex PCR, while the TCRdb copy is restricted to in-frame clones and leaves out a portion. The repertoire holds fewer than 150,000 clones, with 70% to 90% as singletons. The study drew the donors from its approximately 110-subject validation cohort, separate from the roughly 710-subject first cohort. The source of this sequence is a man aged 18 to 30 in good health and CMV-seropositive. J is TRBJ2-1 and V is TRBV2, with 9 bases aligning to TRBD2. The sample comprised PBMCs. The CDR3 DNA reads TGTGCCAGCTCCAGCTTAGCGGGAGATGGAAATGAGCAGTTCTTC. Its protein product is CASSSLAGDGNEQFF.